This entry lists 5 T cell receptor beta chains sequenced from one sample in a study of blood T cell repertoires in COVID-19 (TCRdb year 2020). Libraries came from the immunoSEQ multiplex PCR assay. In TCRdb, the immuneACCESS table is reduced to in-frame sequences with V and J assigned. These tables do not hold every clone; where another copy was compared, an unresolved V gene accounts for under half, and the others remain unexplained. Counted in this sample were 93,000 or so clones; about 85% of them appeared once. The ten largest clones add up to just over 3% of the sample. Material for sequencing was peripheral blood. Receptors originate from a man aged 50-60 years in a cohort sampled during active COVID-19.

This clone was counted between two and nine times. This chain links TRBV15 with TRBJ1-5; TRBD1 might be the D (5 bases). V shed 4 bases and J shed 6 bases, with 19 bases lying between them. In germline, CDR1 is LNHNV, CDR2 YYDKDF (reference sequence). The CDR3 is 16 amino acids. Here the CDR3 reads CATSTGRRMGGQPQHF. The DNA for the CDR3 is TGTGCCACCAGCACGGGACGGAGAATGGGAGGTCAGCCCCAGCATTTT.

The rearrangement links TRBV5-6 to TRBJ1-4; tentative D call: TRBD1 (5 bases). This CDR3 spans 16 amino acids. Trimming shortened V by 4 bases and J by 3 bases, and 16 bases separated the two germline ends. Germline CDR1 reads SGHDT; CDR2 reads YYEEEE. CDR3 DNA sequence: TGTGCCAGCAGCCTCCACTCCAGGGTCTCTAATGAAAAACTGTTTTTT. This codes for CASSLHSRVSNEKLFF.

The table lists this clone with a count of one. J is TRBJ2-5 and V is TRBV10-3; TRBD1 matches 7 bases. The CDR3 extends over 15 amino acids. Trimming cost V 0 bases and J 2 bases; bases outside gene matches: 3. In germline, CDR1 is ENHRY, CDR2 SYGVKD. CDR3 amino acids: CAISESGQQQETQYF. CDR3 nucleotides: TGTGCCATCAGTGAGTCGGGACAGCAACAAGAGACCCAGTACTTC.

This clone came up once. V is TRBV27 and J is TRBJ2-3; 11 positions match TRBD2. V trimming: 1 base; J trimming: 3 bases; junction bases outside the gene matches: 3. Germline V gene sequence: CDR1 MNHEY, CDR2 SMNVEV (reference sequence). The CDR3 covers 16 residues. The CDR3 protein is CASSLLAGGYTDTQYF. For the CDR3, the DNA is TGTGCCAGCAGTTTATTAGCGGGGGGGTATACAGATACGCAGTATTTT.

The table lists this clone with a count of one. V and J are TRBV7-9 and TRBJ2-1; possible D gene TRBD2, 6 bases. V was cut by 3 bases and J by 7 bases, with 16 bases left in between. The CDR3 spans 15 residues. Germline values: CDR1 SEHNR, CDR2 FQNEAQ (reference sequence). The CDR3 here is CASSLGSGDVNEQFF. For the CDR3, the DNA is TGTGCCAGCAGCTTGGGGTCGGGGGACGTGAATGAGCAGTTCTTC.